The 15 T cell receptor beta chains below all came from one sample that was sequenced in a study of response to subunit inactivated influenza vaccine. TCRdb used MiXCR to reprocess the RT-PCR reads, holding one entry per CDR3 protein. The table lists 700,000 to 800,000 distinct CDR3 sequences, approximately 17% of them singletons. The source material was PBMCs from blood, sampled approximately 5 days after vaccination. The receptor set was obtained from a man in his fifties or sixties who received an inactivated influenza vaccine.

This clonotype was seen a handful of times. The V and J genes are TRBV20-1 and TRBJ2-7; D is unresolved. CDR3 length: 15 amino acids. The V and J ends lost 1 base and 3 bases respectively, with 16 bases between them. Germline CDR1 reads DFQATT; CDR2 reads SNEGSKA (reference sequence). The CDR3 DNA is TGCAGTGCTAGAGCGGAGACACCCTTACTCTACGAGCAGTACTTC. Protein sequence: CSARAETPLLYEQYF.

The chain's CDR3 is CASSRRLSSPLHF. For the CDR3, the DNA is TGTGCCAGCAGCCGCAGACTAAGTTCACCCCTCCACTTT. The chain carries TRBV9 and TRBJ1-6; D is unclear. Looked up from germline, CDR1 is SGDLS and CDR2 is YYNGEE. Trimming stripped 4 bases from V and 9 bases from J, with 11 bases between. The CDR3 has 13 amino acids.

CDR3 nucleotide sequence: TGTGCCAGCAGCGTAATAGAACAGGGAACCTACAATGAGCAGTTCTTC. This sequence encodes CASSVIEQGTYNEQFF. J is TRBJ2-1 and V is TRBV9, with a weak D call TRBD1 (6 bases). The CDR3 runs 16 residues. V was clipped by 1 base and J by 2 bases, with 13 bases between them. Germline CDR1 SGDLS, CDR2 YYNGEE.

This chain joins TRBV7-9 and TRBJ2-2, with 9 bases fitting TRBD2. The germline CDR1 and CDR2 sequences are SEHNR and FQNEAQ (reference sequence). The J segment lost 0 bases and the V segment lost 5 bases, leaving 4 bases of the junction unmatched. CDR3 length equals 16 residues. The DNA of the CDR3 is TGTGCCAGCAGCGCGGGACTAGCTGCGAACACCGGGGAGCTGTTTTTT. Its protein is CASSAGLAANTGELFF.

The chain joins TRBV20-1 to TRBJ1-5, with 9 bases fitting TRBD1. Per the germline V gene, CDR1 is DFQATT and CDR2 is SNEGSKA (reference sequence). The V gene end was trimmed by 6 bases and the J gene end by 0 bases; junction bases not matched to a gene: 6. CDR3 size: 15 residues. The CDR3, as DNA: TGCAGTGCAGAGACAGGGGGGAATAGCAATCAGCCCCAGCATTTT. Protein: CSAETGGNSNQPQHF.

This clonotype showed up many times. The CDR3 DNA is TGCAGCGTTGGGGCCACGCAAAGGTCCTATGGCTACACCTTC. Protein product: CSVGATQRSYGYTF. This chain connects TRBV29-1 to TRBJ1-2; D is uncertain. Germline V lookup: CDR1 SQVTM, CDR2 ANQGSEA. V lost 4 bases and J lost 4, with 16 bases in between. CDR3 size: 14 residues.

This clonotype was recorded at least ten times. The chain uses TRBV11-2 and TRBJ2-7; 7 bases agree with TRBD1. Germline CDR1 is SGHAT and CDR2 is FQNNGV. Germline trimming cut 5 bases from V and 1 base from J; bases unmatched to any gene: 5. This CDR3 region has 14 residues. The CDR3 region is CASSARTGSYEQYF. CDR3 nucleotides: TGTGCCAGCAGCGCACGGACAGGTTCCTACGAGCAGTACTTC.

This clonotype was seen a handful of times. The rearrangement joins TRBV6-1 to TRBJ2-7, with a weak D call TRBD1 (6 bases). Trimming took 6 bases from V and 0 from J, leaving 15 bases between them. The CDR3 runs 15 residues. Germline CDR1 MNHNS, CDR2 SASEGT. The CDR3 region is CASSKIGTPSYEQYF. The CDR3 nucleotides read TGTGCCAGCAGCAAGATCGGGACACCCTCCTACGAGCAGTACTTC.

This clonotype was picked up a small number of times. CDR3 loop: CSVVSQRNTEAFF. The CDR3 DNA reads TGCAGCGTTGTAAGTCAGCGGAACACTGAAGCTTTCTTT. The chain links TRBV29-1 to TRBJ1-1, with D hard to call. The germline V gene encodes CDR1 SQVTM and CDR2 ANQGSEA. The CDR3 loop spans 13 amino acids. V was cut by 4 bases and J by 1 base, with 10 bases left in between. Supplemented by reference TRBV29-1 and TRBJ1-1, the full variable domain reads SAVISQKPSRDICQRGTSLTIQCQVDSQVTMMFWYRQQPGQSLTLIATANQGSEATYESGFVIDKFPISRPNLTFSTLTVSNMSPEDSSIYLCSVVSQRNTEAFFGQGTRLTVV.

CDR3 bases: TGTGCCAGCAGCTTACTGACCTTGGGTGAGCAGTTCTTC. Amino acid sequence: CASSLLTLGEQFF. This rearrangement joins TRBV11-3 to TRBJ2-1; D remains ambiguous. Germline CDR1 reads SGHNT; CDR2 reads YENEEA. The CDR3 runs to 13 residues. Trimming removed 2 bases from V and 9 bases from J, with 11 bases in between.

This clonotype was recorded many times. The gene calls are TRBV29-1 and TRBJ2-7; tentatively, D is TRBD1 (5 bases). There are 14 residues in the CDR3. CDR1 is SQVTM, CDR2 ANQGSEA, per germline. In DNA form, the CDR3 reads TGCAGTACCAGTGACAGTTTTTCATCCTACGAGCAGTACTTC. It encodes CSTSDSFSSYEQYF.

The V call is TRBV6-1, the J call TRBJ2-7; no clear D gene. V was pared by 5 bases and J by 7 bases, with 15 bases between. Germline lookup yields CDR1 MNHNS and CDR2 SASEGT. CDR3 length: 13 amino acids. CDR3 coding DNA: TGTGCCAGCAGTATGAAGTCAGGCCGGGAGCAGTACTTC. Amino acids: CASSMKSGREQYF.

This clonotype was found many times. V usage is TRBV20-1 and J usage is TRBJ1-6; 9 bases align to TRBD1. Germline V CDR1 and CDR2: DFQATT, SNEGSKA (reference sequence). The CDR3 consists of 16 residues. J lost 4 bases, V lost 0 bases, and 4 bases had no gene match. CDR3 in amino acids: CSARETDRGYNSPLHF. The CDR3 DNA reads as TGCAGTGCTAGAGAAACCGACAGGGGGTATAATTCACCCCTCCACTTT.

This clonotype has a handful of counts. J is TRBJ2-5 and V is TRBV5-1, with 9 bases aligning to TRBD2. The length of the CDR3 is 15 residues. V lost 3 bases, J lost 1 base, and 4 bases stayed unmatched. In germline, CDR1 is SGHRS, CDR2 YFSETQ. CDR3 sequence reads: CASSSSGTSQETQYF. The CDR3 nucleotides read TGCGCCAGCAGCTCTAGCGGGACTAGCCAAGAGACCCAGTACTTC.

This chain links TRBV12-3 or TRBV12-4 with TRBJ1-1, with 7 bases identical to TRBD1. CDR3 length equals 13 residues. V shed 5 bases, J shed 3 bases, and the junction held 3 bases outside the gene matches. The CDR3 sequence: CASSRDRYTEAFF. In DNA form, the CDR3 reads TGTGCCAGCAGTCGGGACAGATACACTGAAGCTTTCTTT.